The 28 T cell receptor beta chains below were found in one sample sequenced in a study of cytomegalovirus exposure and HLA in healthy donors. The PCR made use of 60 Vbeta and 13 Jbeta primers. The data were produced by immunoSEQ multiplex PCR, yet TCRdb's version contains in-frame clones alone and is incomplete. The sample carries roughly 170,000 clones, approximately 80% recorded once. The sample consisted of PBMCs. The receptors here all came from a woman aged 25 to 39 in good health and CMV-seronegative.

The V and J genes are TRBV5-1 and TRBJ1-2; the match to TRBD1 covers 7 bases. The length of the CDR3 is 14 residues. Germline values: CDR1 SGHRS, CDR2 YFSETQ. Trimming at V came to 4 bases and at J to 2 bases, leaving 5 bases not matched to a gene. CDR3 DNA: TGCGCCAGCAGCCAGGGGGGTCTAAACTATGGCTACACCTTC. Translated: CASSQGGLNYGYTF.

CDR3 amino acids: CASSPLRGINEKLFF. The CDR3 DNA reads as TGTGCCAGTAGTCCGTTGAGGGGGATTAATGAAAAACTGTTTTTT. The chain couples TRBV19 to TRBJ1-4; D perhaps matches TRBD1 (6 bases). Looked up from germline, CDR1 is LNHDA and CDR2 is SQIVND (reference sequence). The CDR3 covers 15 residues. Trimming took 5 bases from V and 4 from J, leaving 14 bases between them.

In regard to this clone: The junction shows a germline mismatch at one end, possibly a read error. The gene calls are TRBV5-1 and TRBJ1-2, with TRBD1 matching over 8 bases. Germline CDR1 and CDR2: SGHRS and YFSETQ. CDR3 length: 13 amino acids. The CDR3 reads CASSPTGEEGYPF. Here the CDR3 DNA reads TGCGCCAGCAGCCCGACAGGGGAGGAGGGCTACCCCTTC.

The genes are TRBV9 and TRBJ1-6, with D possibly matching TRBD1 (5 bases). Germline V CDR1 and CDR2: SGDLS, YYNGEE. This CDR3 is 15 amino acids long. Trimming took off 4 bases at V and 12 bases at J, with 20 bases between the two ends. The CDR3 loop reads CASSPASRPGQPLHF. Here the CDR3 DNA reads TGTGCCAGCAGCCCAGCCTCCAGACCAGGGCAACCCCTCCACTTT.

The V and J genes are TRBV5-1 and TRBJ2-3, with D possibly TRBD2 on 5 matching bases. Germline CDR1 and CDR2: SGHRS and YFSETQ. The CDR3 totals 15 residues. V was pared by 6 bases and J by 5 bases, with 19 bases between. The DNA for the CDR3 is TGCGCCAGCAAGGACTCCGTAAAGAGTGGAGATACGCAGTATTTT. Translation gives CASKDSVKSGDTQYF.

The V and J genes are TRBV11-2 and TRBJ2-5, with D perhaps matching TRBD2 (5 bases). Germline V lookup: CDR1 SGHAT, CDR2 FQNNGV. V shed 4 bases and J shed 4 bases, with 16 bases lying between them. CDR3 length equals 15 residues. Here the CDR3 reads CASSSLEGAGETQYF. The CDR3 DNA sequence: TGTGCCAGCAGCTCACTAGAGGGCGCGGGAGAGACCCAGTACTTC.

This clone has a handful of counts. The junction and the germline gene differ at one end; a read error may be behind it. J is TRBJ1-3 and V is TRBV7-9, with D maybe TRBD1 (6 bases). Per the germline V gene, CDR1 is SEHNR and CDR2 is FQNEAQ (reference sequence). The CDR3 is 16 residues long. The CDR3 bases are TGTTCCAGCAACCAATGGGTGGGACAAGGTGGAAACACCATATATTTT. Translated: CSSNQWVGQGGNTIYF.

This chain joins TRBV7-8 and TRBJ2-3; 7 nucleotides match TRBD2. Looked up from germline, CDR1 is SGHVS and CDR2 is FQNEAQ. The CDR3 consists of 16 residues. V lost 8 bases to trimming and J lost 5 bases; unmatched junction nucleotides: 16. CDR3: CASAPLGGRRGDTQYF. Here the CDR3 DNA reads TGTGCCAGCGCCCCCCTGGGGGGGAGAAGAGGAGATACGCAGTATTTT.

The chain employs TRBV5-6 and TRBJ2-7; no clear D gene. Germline V lookup: CDR1 SGHDT, CDR2 YYEEEE. V gave up 1 base and J gave up 0 bases, with 5 bases separating them. The CDR3 is 13 amino acids. Here the CDR3 reads CASSLLPSYEQYF. The CDR3 nucleotides are TGTGCCAGCAGCTTGCTACCCTCCTACGAGCAGTACTTC.

The V gene is TRBV7-3, the J gene TRBJ2-1, with 12 bases identical to TRBD2. Losses at the gene ends were 5 bases for V and 8 bases for J; bases not matched to a gene: 7. In germline, CDR1 is SGHTA, CDR2 FQGTGA. CDR3 size: 15 residues. The CDR3 sequence is CASSHRLAGGDEQFF. The CDR3, as DNA: TGTGCCAGCAGCCACCGGCTAGCGGGAGGGGATGAGCAGTTCTTC.

This clone is a singleton in its sample. The chain couples TRBV7-9 to TRBJ2-7; TRBD2 matches at 7 bases. CDR1 and CDR2 from the germline V gene are SEHNR and FQNEAQ (reference sequence). Germline trimming cut 3 bases from V and 6 bases from J; bases unmatched to any gene: 20. The CDR3 has 18 residues. CDR3 loop: CASSFNQGGNREVGEQYF. For the CDR3, the DNA is TGTGCCAGCAGCTTCAATCAGGGTGGGAATCGGGAGGTTGGCGAGCAGTACTTC.

The chain has TRBV19 and TRBJ2-1; 7 nucleotides agree with TRBD2. Germline trimming cut 10 bases from V and 2 bases from J; bases unmatched to any gene: 8. Germline V gives CDR1 LNHDA, CDR2 SQIVND (reference sequence). This CDR3 has 14 amino acids. Here the CDR3 reads CATVHGGTYNEQFF. The DNA of the CDR3 is TGTGCCACCGTACACGGGGGGACCTACAATGAGCAGTTCTTC.

The chain employs TRBV7-8 and TRBJ2-5; no definite D call. This CDR3 comprises 13 residues. V lost 5 bases and J 5 bases, leaving 12 bases between the germline ends. From germline, CDR1 is SGHVS and CDR2 FQNEAQ. CDR3 region: CASSTARRETQYF. CDR3 bases: TGTGCCAGCAGCACGGCTAGAAGGGAGACCCAGTACTTC.

The chain combines TRBV7-3 with TRBJ2-1, with 7 nucleotides matching TRBD2. The CDR3 sequence is 17 residues long. The germline V gene has CDR1 SGHTA and CDR2 FQGTGA. V lost 1 base, J lost 5 bases, and 11 bases stayed unmatched. CDR3 sequence reads: CASSLSIGSGADNEQFF. The CDR3 region has the DNA TGTGCCAGCAGCTTAAGTATAGGGAGCGGGGCTGACAATGAGCAGTTCTTC.

V gene TRBV15 combines with J gene TRBJ2-1, with a possible D match to TRBD2 (6 bases). The CDR3 has 18 amino acids. V lost 1 base to trimming and J lost 6 bases, with 22 bases between them. Germline V lookup: CDR1 LNHNV, CDR2 YYDKDF (reference sequence). For the CDR3, the DNA is TGTGCCACCAGCAGAGGTGACGGACGACTAGGAATCCCCAATGAGCAGTTCTTC. Translating gives CATSRGDGRLGIPNEQFF. Complete variable domain (other parts from reference TRBV15 and TRBJ2-1): DAMVIQNPRYQVTQFGKPVTLSCSQTLNHNVMYWYQQKSSQAPKLLFHYYDKDFNNEADTPDNFQSRRPNTSFCFLDIRSPGLGDTAMYLCATSRGDGRLGIPNEQFFGPGTRLTVL.

The rearrangement links TRBV28 to TRBJ1-5; tentative D call: TRBD1 (5 bases). Looked up from germline, CDR1 is MDHEN and CDR2 is SYDVKM. CDR3 length: 16 residues. V gave up 2 bases and J gave up 2 bases, with 13 bases separating them. The CDR3 nucleotides are TGTGCCAGCAGTTTAATAGGGCAGGGTGGCAATCAGCCCCAGCATTTT. Residues: CASSLIGQGGNQPQHF.

The chain uses TRBV2 and TRBJ1-5; D gene unclear. This CDR3 has 12 residues. Between the trimmed V and J ends, which lost 2 bases and 6 bases, there was a span of 5 bases. Looked up from germline, CDR1 is SNHLY and CDR2 is FYNNEI. DNA of the CDR3: TGTGCCAGCAGTGAAAGCCCTCAGCCCCAGCATTTT. This encodes CASSESPQPQHF.

The rearrangement uses TRBV28 and TRBJ1-6; D not certain. V was pared by 5 bases and J by 10 bases, with 12 bases between. Germline CDR1 reads MDHEN; CDR2 reads SYDVKM. The CDR3 spans 13 residues. As DNA, the CDR3 is TGTGCCAGCAGTACAGACCTCCGGTCACCCCTCCACTTT. This encodes CASSTDLRSPLHF. Variable domain in full (rest from reference TRBV28 and TRBJ1-6): DVKVTQSSRYLVKRTGEKVFLECVQDMDHENMFWYRQDPGLGLRLIYFSYDVKMKEKGDIPEGYSVSREKKERFSLILESASTNQTSMYLCASSTDLRSPLHFGNGTRLTVT.

V is TRBV19 and J is TRBJ1-1, with D hard to call. This CDR3 is built from 13 residues. CDR1 is LNHDA and CDR2 is SQIVND in the germline V gene (reference sequence). The V end was cut by 9 bases, the J end by 3 bases, with 14 bases between. CDR3 coding DNA: TGTGCCAGCGGATGGTCGAGGGACACTGAAGCTTTCTTT. This encodes CASGWSRDTEAFF.

This clone was counted a few times. CDR3 coding DNA: TGTGCCAGCAGTTCCTTTCGGACAGGGCGAGAGACCCAGTACTTC. Amino acid sequence: CASSSFRTGRETQYF. V gene TRBV27 combines with J gene TRBJ2-5; TRBD1 matches 8 bases. Unmatched junction bases numbered 8, after V lost 4 bases and J lost 4 bases. The CDR3 is 15 amino acids. Germline V gene lookup returns CDR1 MNHEY and CDR2 SMNVEV (reference sequence).

This sequence joins TRBV19 and TRBJ1-5; no clear D. V was trimmed by 1 base and J by 1 base, leaving 8 bases between them. Per germline, CDR1 LNHDA and CDR2 SQIVND (reference sequence). The CDR3 is made up of 15 amino acids. The CDR3 DNA reads TGTGCCAGTAGTATAGTTTCGGGGAGCAATCAGCCCCAGCATTTT. This gives the protein CASSIVSGSNQPQHF.

This clone was recorded a few times. The chain recombines TRBV25-1 with TRBJ2-3; the D gene is possibly TRBD2 (5 bases). Between the trimmed V and J ends, which lost 6 bases and 5 bases, there was a span of 12 bases. There are 13 residues in the CDR3. Germline V gene sequence: CDR1 MGHDK, CDR2 SYGVNS. The CDR3, as DNA: TGTGCCAGCAGAGGGAGAGTTGGAGATACGCAGTATTTT. This translates into CASRGRVGDTQYF.

The chain is built from TRBV7-9 and TRBJ2-7, with D maybe TRBD2 (6 bases). The V end lost 4 bases, the J end lost 0 bases, and 13 bases lay between the germline ends. Germline CDR1 and CDR2: SEHNR and FQNEAQ (reference sequence). This CDR3 region has 15 residues. The CDR3 here is CASSSPGGVSYEQYF. The CDR3 coding sequence is TGTGCCAGCAGCTCACCTGGAGGGGTCTCCTACGAGCAGTACTTC.

The rearrangement joins TRBV30 to TRBJ1-1; 7 positions agree with TRBD1. V lost 2 bases, J lost 7 bases, and 7 bases stayed unmatched. The germline gives CDR1 GTSNPN, CDR2 SVGIG (reference sequence). The length of the CDR3 is 13 residues. The CDR3 nucleotides read TGTGCCTGGAGTCTTATCCGGGACAGTGAAGCTTTCTTT. Its protein is CAWSLIRDSEAFF.

This clone was counted a single time. The chain uses TRBV28 and TRBJ2-3, with TRBD2 matching 10 bases. J gave up 2 bases and V 1 base, and 18 bases lay outside the gene matches. In germline, CDR1 is MDHEN, CDR2 SYDVKM. This CDR3 has 21 residues. DNA for the CDR3: TGTGCCAGCAGTTTATCCCTGTTTGTCAGCGGGAGGGCCCGGGACACAGATACGCAGTATTTT. It specifies CASSLSLFVSGRARDTDTQYF. Full variable domain (outside the CDR3, taken from reference TRBV28 and TRBJ2-3): DVKVTQSSRYLVKRTGEKVFLECVQDMDHENMFWYRQDPGLGLRLIYFSYDVKMKEKGDIPEGYSVSREKKERFSLILESASTNQTSMYLCASSLSLFVSGRARDTDTQYFGPGTRLTVL.

This clone was seen just once. The rearrangement links TRBV6-1 to TRBJ1-2; 7 bases align to TRBD1. CDR1 MNHNS and CDR2 SASEGT come from the germline V gene. The CDR3 is made up of 14 amino acids. V was pared by 4 bases and J by 2 bases, with 4 bases of the junction left unmatched. The CDR3 coding sequence is TGTGCCAGCAGTGTGGGACAGTCGAACTATGGCTACACCTTC. Translating it yields CASSVGQSNYGYTF.

The rearrangement joins TRBV15 to TRBJ2-5; 9 nucleotides agree with TRBD1. J lost 4 bases, V lost 3 bases, and 6 bases had no gene match. The V gene's germline CDR1 is LNHNV and CDR2 YYDKDF (reference sequence). The length of the CDR3 is 15 residues. The CDR3: CATSSRTGGRETQYF. The CDR3 DNA is TGTGCCACCAGCAGTAGAACAGGGGGCCGAGAGACCCAGTACTTC.

About this clone itself: The junction does not match germline at one end; this may be a read error. The genes are TRBV5-1 and TRBJ1-2; D might be TRBD1 (6 bases). Germline lookup yields CDR1 SGHRS and CDR2 YFSETQ. This CDR3 comprises 16 residues. The CDR3 loop is CASSLTGVQGNYGYPF. The CDR3 coding sequence is TGCGCCAGCAGCCTAACAGGCGTACAGGGCAATTATGGCTACCCCTTC.